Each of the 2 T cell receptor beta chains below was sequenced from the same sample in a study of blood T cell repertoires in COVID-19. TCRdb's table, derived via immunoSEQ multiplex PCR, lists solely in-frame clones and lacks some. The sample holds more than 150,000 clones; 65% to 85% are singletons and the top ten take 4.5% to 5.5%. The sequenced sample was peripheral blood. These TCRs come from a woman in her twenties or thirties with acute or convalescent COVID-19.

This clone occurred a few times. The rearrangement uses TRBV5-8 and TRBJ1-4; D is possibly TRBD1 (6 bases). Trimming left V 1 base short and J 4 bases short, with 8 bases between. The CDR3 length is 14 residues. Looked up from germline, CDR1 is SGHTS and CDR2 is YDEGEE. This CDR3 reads CASSLQGFNEKLFF. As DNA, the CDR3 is TGTGCCAGCAGCTTGCAGGGGTTTAATGAAAAACTGTTTTTT.

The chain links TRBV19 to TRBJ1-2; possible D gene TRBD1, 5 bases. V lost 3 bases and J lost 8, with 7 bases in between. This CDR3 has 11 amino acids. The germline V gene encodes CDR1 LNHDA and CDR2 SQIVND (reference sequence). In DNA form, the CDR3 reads TGTGCCAGTAGTATCAGGGAAGGCTACACCTTC. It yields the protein CASSIREGYTF. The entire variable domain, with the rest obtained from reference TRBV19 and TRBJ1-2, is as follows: DGGITQSPKYLFRKEGQNVTLSCEQNLNHDAMYWYRQDPGQGLRLIYYSQIVNDFQKGDIAEGYSVSREKKESFPLTVTSAQKNPTAFYLCASSIREGYTFGSGTRLTVV.